Given below is one T cell receptor beta chain in context. Its cognate antigen is unknown. V was cut by 4 bases and J by 5 bases, with 4 bases left in between. The CDR3 loop spans 11 amino acids. CDR1 is MGHDK, CDR2 SYGVNS, per germline. Sequencing used immunoSEQ v3.0 at survey level. The repertoire was sequenced with immunoSEQ multiplex PCR; TCRdb's copy has only in-frame clones and lacks some. The table lists roughly 28,000 clones, 70% to 90% of them singletons, with 3.6% in the top ten. These data come from a study of long-term antiretroviral therapy in people with HIV. Whole-study results and caveats: Samples were collected from about 2004 to 2017 under possibly less effective ART regimens. CDR3 lengths in HIV samples spanned a narrower range than controls. Diversity increased after ART yet remained lower than in transplant donor controls.

The receptor's source is a woman aged 18 to 35 with HIV. V usage is TRBV25-1 and J usage is TRBJ2-3; D ambiguous. Sequences were derived from unsorted PBMCs, sampled 1.8 years after starting antiretroviral therapy. The CDR3 coding sequence is TGTGCCAGCAGTGTGGGAGATACGCAGTATTTT. This sequence encodes CASSVGDTQYF.